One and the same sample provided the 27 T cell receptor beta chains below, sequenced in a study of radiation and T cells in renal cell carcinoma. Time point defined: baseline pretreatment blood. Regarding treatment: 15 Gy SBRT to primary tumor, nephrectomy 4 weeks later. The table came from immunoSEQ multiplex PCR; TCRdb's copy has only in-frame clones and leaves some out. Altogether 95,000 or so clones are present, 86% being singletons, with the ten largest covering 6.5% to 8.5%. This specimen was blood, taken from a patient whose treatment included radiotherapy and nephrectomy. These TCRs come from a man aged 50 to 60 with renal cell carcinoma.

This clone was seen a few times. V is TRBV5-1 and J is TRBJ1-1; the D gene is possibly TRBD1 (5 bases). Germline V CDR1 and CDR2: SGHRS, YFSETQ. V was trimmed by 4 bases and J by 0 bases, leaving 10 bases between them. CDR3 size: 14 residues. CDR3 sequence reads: CASSLGPVNTEAFF. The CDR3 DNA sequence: TGCGCCAGCAGCCTGGGGCCGGTGAACACTGAAGCTTTCTTT.

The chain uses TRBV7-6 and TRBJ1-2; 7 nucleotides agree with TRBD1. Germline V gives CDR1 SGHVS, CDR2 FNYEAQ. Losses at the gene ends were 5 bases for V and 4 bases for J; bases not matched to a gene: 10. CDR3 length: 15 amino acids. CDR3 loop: CASSGERDSPYGYTF. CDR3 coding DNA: TGTGCCAGCAGCGGGGAAAGGGACAGTCCCTATGGCTACACCTTC.

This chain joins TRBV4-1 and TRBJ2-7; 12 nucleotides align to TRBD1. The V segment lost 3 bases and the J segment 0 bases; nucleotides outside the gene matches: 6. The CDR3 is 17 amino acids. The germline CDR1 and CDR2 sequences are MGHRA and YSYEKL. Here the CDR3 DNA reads TGCGCCAGCAGCCAGGACAGGGACAGGGGGCACTCCTACGAGCAGTACTTC. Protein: CASSQDRDRGHSYEQYF.

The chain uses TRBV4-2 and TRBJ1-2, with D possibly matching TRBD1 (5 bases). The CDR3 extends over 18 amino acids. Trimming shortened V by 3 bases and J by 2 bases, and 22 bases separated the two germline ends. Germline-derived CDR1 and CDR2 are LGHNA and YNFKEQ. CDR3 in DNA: TGTGCCAGCAGCCACGCGGCCGGGGCAGGGTCGCGGAACTATGGCTACACCTTC. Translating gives CASSHAAGAGSRNYGYTF.

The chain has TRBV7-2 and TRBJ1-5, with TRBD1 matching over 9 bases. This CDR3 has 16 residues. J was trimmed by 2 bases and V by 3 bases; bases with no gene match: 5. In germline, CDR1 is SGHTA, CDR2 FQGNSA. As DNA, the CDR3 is TGTGCCAGCAGCTTCACAGGGGGCCGTGGCAATCAGCCCCAGCATTTT. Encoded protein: CASSFTGGRGNQPQHF.

This chain's CDR3 is CAISVLTSGNTGELFF. For the CDR3, the DNA is TGTGCCATCAGTGTACTGACTAGCGGAAACACCGGGGAGCTGTTTTTT. The chain is built from TRBV10-3 and TRBJ2-2, with TRBD2 identical over 9 bases. Germline trimming cut 4 bases from V and 2 bases from J; bases unmatched to any gene: 5. This CDR3 is 16 amino acids long. Germline-derived CDR1 and CDR2 are ENHRY and SYGVKD.

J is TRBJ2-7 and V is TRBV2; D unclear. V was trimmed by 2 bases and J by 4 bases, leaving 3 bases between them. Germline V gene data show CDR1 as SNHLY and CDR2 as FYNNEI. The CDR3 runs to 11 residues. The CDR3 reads CASSERYEQYF. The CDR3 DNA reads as TGTGCCAGCAGTGAACGGTACGAGCAGTACTTC.

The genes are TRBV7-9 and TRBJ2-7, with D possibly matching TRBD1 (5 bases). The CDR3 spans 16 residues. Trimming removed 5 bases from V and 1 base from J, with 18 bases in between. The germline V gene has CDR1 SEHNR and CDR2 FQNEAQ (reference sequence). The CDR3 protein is CASSPAKTAKSYEQYF. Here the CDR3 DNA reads TGTGCCAGCAGCCCGGCGAAGACAGCAAAGTCCTACGAGCAGTACTTC.

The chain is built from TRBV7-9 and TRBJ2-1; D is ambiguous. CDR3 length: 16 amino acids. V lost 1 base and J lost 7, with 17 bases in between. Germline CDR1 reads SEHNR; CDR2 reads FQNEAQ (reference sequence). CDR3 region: CASSLVVFRRMNEQFF. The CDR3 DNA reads TGTGCCAGCAGCTTAGTCGTTTTCCGTAGAATGAATGAGCAGTTCTTC.

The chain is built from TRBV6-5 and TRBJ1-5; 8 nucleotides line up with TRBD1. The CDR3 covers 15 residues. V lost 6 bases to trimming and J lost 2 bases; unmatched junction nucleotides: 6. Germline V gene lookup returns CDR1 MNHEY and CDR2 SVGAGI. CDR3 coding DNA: TGTGCCAGCAGCCATGGACAGGGTGGCAATCAGCCCCAGCATTTT. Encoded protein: CASSHGQGGNQPQHF.

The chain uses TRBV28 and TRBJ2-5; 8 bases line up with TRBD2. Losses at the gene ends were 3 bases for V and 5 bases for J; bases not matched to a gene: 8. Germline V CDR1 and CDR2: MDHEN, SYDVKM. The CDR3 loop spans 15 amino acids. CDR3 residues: CASSLTAGGGETQYF. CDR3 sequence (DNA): TGTGCCAGCAGTTTGACGGCGGGAGGTGGGGAGACCCAGTACTTC.

For the CDR3, the DNA is TGTGCCAGCAGTTTAGTTTCTAGCGGGAGTAGGGAGCTGTTTTTT. As protein: CASSLVSSGSRELFF. The gene calls are TRBV28 and TRBJ2-2, with 10 bases that match TRBD2. Trimming took 2 bases from V and 9 from J; bases not matched to a gene: 6. CDR3 length: 15 amino acids. The germline gives CDR1 MDHEN, CDR2 SYDVKM.

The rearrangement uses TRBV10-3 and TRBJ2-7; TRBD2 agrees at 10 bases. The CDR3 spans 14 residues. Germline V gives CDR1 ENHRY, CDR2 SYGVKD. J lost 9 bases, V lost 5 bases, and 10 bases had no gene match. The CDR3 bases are TGTGCCATCAGTCCATCTGGGACTAGCGCTTTGCAGTACTTC. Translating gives CAISPSGTSALQYF.

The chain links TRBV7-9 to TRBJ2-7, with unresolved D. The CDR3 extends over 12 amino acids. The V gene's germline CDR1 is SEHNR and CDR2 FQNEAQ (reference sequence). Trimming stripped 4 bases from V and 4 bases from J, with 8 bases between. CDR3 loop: CASSSTVYEQYF. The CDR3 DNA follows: TGTGCCAGCAGCTCCACGGTTTACGAGCAGTACTTC.

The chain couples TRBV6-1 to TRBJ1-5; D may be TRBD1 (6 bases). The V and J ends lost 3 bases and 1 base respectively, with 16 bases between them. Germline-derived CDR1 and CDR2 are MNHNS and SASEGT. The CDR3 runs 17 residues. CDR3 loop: CASSDRVGGGSNQPQHF. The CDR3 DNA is TGTGCCAGCAGTGACAGGGTCGGGGGGGGCAGCAATCAGCCCCAGCATTTT.

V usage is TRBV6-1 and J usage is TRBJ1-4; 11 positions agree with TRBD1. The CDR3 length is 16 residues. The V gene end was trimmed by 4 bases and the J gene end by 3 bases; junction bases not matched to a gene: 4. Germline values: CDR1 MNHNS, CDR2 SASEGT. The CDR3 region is CASSVDRGLSNEKLFF. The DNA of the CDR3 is TGTGCCAGCAGTGTGGACAGGGGGCTATCTAATGAAAAACTGTTTTTT.

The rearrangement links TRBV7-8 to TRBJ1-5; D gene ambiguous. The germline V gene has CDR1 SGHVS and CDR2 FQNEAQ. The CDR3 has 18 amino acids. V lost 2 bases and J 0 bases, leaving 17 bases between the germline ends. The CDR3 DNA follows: TGTGCCAGCAGCTTAAGGGCCCTGAGAAGTTATAGCAATCAGCCCCAGCATTTT. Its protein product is CASSLRALRSYSNQPQHF. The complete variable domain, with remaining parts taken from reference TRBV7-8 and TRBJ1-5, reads GAGVSQSPRYKVAKRGQDVALRCDPISGHVSLFWYQQALGQGPEFLTYFQNEAQLDKSGLPSDRFFAERPEGSVSTLKIQRTQQEDSAVYLCASSLRALRSYSNQPQHFGDGTRLSIL.

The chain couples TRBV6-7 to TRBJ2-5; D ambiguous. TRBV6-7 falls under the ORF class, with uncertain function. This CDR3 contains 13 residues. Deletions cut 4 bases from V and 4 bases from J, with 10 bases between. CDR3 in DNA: TGTGCCAGCAGTTCGGCGCAGGTAGAGACCCAGTACTTC. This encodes CASSSAQVETQYF.

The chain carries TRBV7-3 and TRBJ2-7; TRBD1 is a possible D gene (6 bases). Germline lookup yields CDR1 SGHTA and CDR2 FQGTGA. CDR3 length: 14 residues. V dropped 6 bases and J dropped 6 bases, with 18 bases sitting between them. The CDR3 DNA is TGTGCCAGCAGTTACTCAGGGGAAAGGCGCGAGCAGTACTTC. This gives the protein CASSYSGERREQYF.

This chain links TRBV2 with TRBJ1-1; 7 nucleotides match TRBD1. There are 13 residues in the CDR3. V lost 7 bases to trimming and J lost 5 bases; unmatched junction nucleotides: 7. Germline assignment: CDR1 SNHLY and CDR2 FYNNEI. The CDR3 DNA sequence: TGTGCCAGCAAAACAGGGGTAGGAACTGAAGCTTTCTTT. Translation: CASKTGVGTEAFF.

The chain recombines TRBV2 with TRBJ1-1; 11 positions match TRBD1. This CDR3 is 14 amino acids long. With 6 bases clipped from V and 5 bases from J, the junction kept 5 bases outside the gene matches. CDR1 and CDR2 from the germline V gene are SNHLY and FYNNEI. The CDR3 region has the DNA TGTGCCAGCAGCGGGACAGGGGGGTGGACTGAAGCTTTCTTT. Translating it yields CASSGTGGWTEAFF.

The CDR3 DNA reads as TGTGCCAGCAGTGTCCGGGACAGGAATAACAATGAGCAGTTCTTC. This sequence encodes CASSVRDRNNNEQFF. This rearrangement joins TRBV6-5 to TRBJ2-1, with 8 bases lining up with TRBD1. Germline loops: CDR1 MNHEY, CDR2 SVGAGI. The CDR3 covers 15 residues. V lost 5 bases, J lost 5 bases, and 8 bases stayed unmatched.

The DNA of the CDR3 is TGCGCCAGCAGTTTGACACCTGGAGGAAACACCATATATTTT. Amino acids: CASSLTPGGNTIYF. The V call is TRBV5-1, the J call TRBJ1-3; D is undetermined. V lost 5 bases to trimming and J lost 4 bases, with 13 bases between them. This CDR3 region has 14 residues. CDR1 and CDR2 from the germline V gene are SGHRS and YFSETQ.

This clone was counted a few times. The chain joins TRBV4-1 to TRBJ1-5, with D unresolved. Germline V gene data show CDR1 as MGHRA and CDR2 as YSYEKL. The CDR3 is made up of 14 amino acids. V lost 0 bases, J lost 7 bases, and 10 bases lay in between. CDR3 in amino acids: CASSQDPGGQPQHF. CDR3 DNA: TGCGCCAGCAGCCAAGATCCCGGTGGCCAGCCCCAGCATTTT.

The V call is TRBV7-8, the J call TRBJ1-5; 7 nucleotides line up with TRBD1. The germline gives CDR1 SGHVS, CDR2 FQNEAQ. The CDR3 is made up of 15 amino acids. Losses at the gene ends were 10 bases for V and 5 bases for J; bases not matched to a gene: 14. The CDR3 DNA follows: TGTGCCACCATCGCGGAGGGGGCGCTGGATCAGCCCCAGCATTTT. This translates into CATIAEGALDQPQHF. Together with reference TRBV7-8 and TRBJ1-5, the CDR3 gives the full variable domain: GAGVSQSPRYKVAKRGQDVALRCDPISGHVSLFWYQQALGQGPEFLTYFQNEAQLDKSGLPSDRFFAERPEGSVSTLKIQRTQQEDSAVYLCATIAEGALDQPQHFGDGTRLSIL.

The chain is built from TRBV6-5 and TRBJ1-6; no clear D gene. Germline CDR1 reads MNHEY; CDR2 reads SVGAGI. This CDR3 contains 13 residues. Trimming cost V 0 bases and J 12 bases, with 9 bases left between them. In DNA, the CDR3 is TGTGCCAGCAGTTACTCGAGGGTTGAACCCCTCCACTTT. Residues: CASSYSRVEPLHF.

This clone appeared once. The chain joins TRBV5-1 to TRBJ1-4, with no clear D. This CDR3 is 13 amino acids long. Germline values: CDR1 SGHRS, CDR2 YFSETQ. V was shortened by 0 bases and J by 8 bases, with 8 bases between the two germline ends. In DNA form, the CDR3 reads TGCGCCAGCAGCTTGGAGGGCAGGGAAAAACTGTTTTTT. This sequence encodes CASSLEGREKLFF.